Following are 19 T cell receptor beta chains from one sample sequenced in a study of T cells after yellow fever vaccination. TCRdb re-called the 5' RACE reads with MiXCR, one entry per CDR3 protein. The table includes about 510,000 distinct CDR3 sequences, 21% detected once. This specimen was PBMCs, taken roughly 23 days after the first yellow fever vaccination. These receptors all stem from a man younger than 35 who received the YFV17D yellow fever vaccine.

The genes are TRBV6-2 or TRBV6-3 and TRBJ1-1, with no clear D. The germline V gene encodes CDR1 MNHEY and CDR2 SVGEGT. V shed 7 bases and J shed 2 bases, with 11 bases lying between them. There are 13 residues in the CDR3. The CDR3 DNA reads TGTGCCAGCACCCCCGCAGGTAACACTGAAGCTTTCTTT. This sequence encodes CASTPAGNTEAFF.

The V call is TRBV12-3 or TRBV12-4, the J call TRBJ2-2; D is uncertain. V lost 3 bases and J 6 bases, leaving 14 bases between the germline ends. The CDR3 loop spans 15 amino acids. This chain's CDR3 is CASSFFRPNAGELFF. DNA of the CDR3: TGTGCCAGCAGTTTCTTCAGGCCAAACGCCGGGGAGCTGTTTTTT.

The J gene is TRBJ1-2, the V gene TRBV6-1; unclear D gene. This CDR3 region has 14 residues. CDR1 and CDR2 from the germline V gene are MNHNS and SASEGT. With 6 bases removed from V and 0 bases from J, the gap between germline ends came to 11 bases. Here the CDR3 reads CASSPDGSNYGYTF. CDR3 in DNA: TGTGCCAGCAGCCCCGACGGGTCTAACTATGGCTACACCTTC.

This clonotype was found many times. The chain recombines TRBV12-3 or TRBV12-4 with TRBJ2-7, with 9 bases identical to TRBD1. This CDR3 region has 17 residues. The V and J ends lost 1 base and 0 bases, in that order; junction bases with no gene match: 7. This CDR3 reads CASSLEILTGGSYEQYV. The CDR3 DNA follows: TGTGCCAGCAGTTTAGAAATCTTGACAGGGGGCTCCTACGAGCAGTACGTC.

The CDR3, as DNA: TGCAGTGCTAGAGATCCCAAGACAGGGGGCGGATACGAGCAGTACTTC. It translates to CSARDPKTGGGYEQYF. This chain connects TRBV20-1 to TRBJ2-7; 10 bases match TRBD1. The V gene end was trimmed by 0 bases and the J gene end by 4 bases; junction bases not matched to a gene: 9. CDR3 size: 16 residues. Germline CDR1 DFQATT, CDR2 SNEGSKA (reference sequence).

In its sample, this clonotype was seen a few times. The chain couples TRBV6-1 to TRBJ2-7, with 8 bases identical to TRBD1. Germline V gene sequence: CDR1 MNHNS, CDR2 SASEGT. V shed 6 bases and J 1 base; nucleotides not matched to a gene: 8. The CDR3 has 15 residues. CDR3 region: CASRAGQGGSYEQYF. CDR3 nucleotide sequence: TGTGCCAGCAGAGCAGGACAGGGAGGTTCCTACGAGCAGTACTTC.

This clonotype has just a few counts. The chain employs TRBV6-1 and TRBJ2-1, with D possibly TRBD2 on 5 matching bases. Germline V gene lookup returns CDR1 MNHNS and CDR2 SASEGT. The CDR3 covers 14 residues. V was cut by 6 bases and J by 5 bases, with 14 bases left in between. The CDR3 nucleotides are TGTGCCAGCAGCCTCTGGACGGAGGACAATGAGCAGTTCTTC. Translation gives CASSLWTEDNEQFF.

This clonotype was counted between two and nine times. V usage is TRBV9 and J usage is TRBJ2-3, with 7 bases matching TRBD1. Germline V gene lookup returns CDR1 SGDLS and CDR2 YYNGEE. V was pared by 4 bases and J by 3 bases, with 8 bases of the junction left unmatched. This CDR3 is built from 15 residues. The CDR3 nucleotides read TGTGCCAGCAGCTCGTGGACAGGATTGACAGATACGCAGTATTTT. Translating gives CASSSWTGLTDTQYF.

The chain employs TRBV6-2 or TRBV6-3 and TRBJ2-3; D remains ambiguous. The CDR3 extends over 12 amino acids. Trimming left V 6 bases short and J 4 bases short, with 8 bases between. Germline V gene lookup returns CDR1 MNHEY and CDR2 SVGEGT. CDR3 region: CASRKLADTQYF. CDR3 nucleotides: TGTGCCAGCAGAAAATTGGCAGATACGCAGTATTTT.

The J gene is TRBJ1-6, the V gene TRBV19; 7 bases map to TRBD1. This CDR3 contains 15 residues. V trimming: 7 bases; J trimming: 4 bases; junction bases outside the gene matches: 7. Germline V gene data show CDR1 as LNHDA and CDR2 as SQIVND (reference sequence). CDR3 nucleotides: TGTGCCAGTACCTGGGACAGTCTTTATAATTCACCCCTCCACTTT. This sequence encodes CASTWDSLYNSPLHF.

The CDR3 here is CASSLELAGNYEQYF. CDR3 in DNA: TGTGCCAGCAGCTTAGAATTAGCGGGGAACTACGAGCAGTACTTC. J is TRBJ2-7 and V is TRBV7-2, with 8 bases that match TRBD2. There are 15 residues in the CDR3. The germline V gene encodes CDR1 SGHTA and CDR2 FQGNSA. Trimming removed 1 base from V and 3 bases from J; junction bases left unmatched: 5.

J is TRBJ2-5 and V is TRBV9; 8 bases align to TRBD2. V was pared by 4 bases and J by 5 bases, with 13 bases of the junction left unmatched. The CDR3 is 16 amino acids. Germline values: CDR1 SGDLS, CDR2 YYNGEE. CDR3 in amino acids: CASSPTARGGMETQYF. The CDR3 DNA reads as TGTGCCAGCAGCCCAACCGCCCGGGGGGGGATGGAGACCCAGTACTTC.

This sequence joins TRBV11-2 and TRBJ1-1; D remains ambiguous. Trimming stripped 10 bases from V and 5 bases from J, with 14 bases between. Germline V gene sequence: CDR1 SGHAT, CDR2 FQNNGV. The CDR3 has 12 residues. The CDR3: CATTVAGTEAFF. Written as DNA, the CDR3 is TGTGCCACCACTGTAGCGGGAACTGAAGCTTTCTTT.

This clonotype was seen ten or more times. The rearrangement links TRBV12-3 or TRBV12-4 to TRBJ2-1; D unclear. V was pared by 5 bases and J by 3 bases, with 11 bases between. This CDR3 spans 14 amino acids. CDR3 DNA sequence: TGTGCCAGCAGTCCCGGACCTCTCTACAATGAGCAGTTCTTC. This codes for CASSPGPLYNEQFF.

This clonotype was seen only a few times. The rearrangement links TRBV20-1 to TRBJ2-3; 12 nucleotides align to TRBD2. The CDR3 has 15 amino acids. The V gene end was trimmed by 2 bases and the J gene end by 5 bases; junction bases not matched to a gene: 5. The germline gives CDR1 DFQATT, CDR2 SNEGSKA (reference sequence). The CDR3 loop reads CSARNPTSGGDTQYF. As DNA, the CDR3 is TGCAGTGCTAGAAACCCGACTAGCGGGGGAGATACGCAGTATTTT.

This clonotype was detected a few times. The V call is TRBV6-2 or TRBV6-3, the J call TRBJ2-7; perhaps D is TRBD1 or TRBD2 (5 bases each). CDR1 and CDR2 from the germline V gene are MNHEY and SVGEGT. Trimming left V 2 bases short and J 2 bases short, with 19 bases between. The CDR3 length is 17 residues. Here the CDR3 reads CASSYPGAGPVTYEQYV. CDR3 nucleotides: TGTGCCAGCAGTTACCCCGGGGCGGGTCCCGTAACCTACGAGCAGTACGTC.

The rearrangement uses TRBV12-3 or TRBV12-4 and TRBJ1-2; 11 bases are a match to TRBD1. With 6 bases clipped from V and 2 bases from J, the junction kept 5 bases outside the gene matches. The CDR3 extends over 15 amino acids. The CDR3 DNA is TGTGCCAGCAGACCGAGGGACAGGGGGAACTATGGCTACACCTTC. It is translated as CASRPRDRGNYGYTF.

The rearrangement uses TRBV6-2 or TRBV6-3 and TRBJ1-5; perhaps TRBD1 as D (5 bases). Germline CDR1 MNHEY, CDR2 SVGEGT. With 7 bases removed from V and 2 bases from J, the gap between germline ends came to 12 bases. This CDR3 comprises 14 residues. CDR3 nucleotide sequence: TGTGCCAGCAATAACGGCAGGGGCAATCAGCCCCAGCATTTT. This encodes CASNNGRGNQPQHF.

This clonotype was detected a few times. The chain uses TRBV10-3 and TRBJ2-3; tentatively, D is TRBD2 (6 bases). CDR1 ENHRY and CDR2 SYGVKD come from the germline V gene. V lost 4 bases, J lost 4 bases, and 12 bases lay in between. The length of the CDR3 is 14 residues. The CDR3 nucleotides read TGTGCCATCAGTGTCGGGGGTTCCGCAGATACGCAGTATTTT. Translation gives CAISVGGSADTQYF.